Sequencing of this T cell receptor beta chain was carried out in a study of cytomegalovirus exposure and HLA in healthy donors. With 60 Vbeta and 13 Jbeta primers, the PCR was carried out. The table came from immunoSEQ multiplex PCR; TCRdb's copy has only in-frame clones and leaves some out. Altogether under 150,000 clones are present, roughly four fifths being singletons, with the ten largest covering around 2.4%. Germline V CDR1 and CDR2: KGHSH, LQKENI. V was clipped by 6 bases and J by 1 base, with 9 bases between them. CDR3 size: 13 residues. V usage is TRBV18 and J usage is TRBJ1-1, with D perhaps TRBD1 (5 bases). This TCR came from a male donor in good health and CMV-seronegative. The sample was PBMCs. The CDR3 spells CASSGGGNTEAFF. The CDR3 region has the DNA TGTGCCAGCTCTGGGGGAGGGAACACTGAAGCTTTCTTT. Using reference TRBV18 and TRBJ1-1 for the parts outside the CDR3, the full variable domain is NAGVMQNPRHLVRRRGQEARLRCSPMKGHSHVYWYRQLPEEGLKFMVYLQKENIIDESGMPKERFSAEFPKEGPSILRIQQVVRGDSAAYFCASSGGGNTEAFFGQGTRLTVV.